This TCR beta chain originates from a study of identifying expanded T cells in peripheral blood. Study observations and caveats: Variance in clone template counts between approximately 2-week samples significantly increased with total template count across all healthy donors. Over about two and four weeks, about 15 and 18 clones changed, versus roughly 1.2 between replicates.

With regard to this clone: The antigen is unknown.

TCRdb's copy holds only in-frame clones and misses some; the assay was immunoSEQ multiplex PCR. The table lists 95,000 or so clones, 86% of them singletons. V lost 2 bases, J lost 1 base, and 8 bases lay in between. This CDR3 region has 14 residues. From germline, CDR1 is LNHDA and CDR2 SQIVND (reference sequence). This receptor was obtained from a person aged 18 to 70 in good health. V usage is TRBV19 and J usage is TRBJ2-5; no firm D call. Sequencing was carried out using blood. The CDR3 reads CASSIRDTQETQYF. In DNA form, the CDR3 reads TGTGCCAGTAGTATAAGGGATACCCAAGAGACCCAGTACTTC. The full variable domain, rest sourced from reference TRBV19 and TRBJ2-5, is DGGITQSPKYLFRKEGQNVTLSCEQNLNHDAMYWYRQDPGQGLRLIYYSQIVNDFQKGDIAEGYSVSREKKESFPLTVTSAQKNPTAFYLCASSIRDTQETQYFGPGTRLLVL.